This record concerns one T cell receptor (beta chain) sequence. Its antigen is not identified. The protocol was immunoSEQ multiplex PCR, while the TCRdb copy is restricted to in-frame clones and leaves out a portion. The table lists some 40,000 clones, 76% of them singletons. This CDR3 spans 17 amino acids. Per the germline V gene, CDR1 is LNHNV and CDR2 is YYDKDF (reference sequence). Unmatched junction bases numbered 7, after V lost 2 bases and J lost 2 bases. Scientists isolated CD4+ T cells after an approximately 10-day culture period ended. PCR-confirmed SARS-CoV-2 infection occurred in the person between March and December 2020. Participants each got two BNT162b2 or mRNA-1273 vaccine doses. IL-2 medium took the place of half the medium on both days 3 and 7. This sample was included in a study of vaccination effects on CD4 cells after COVID-19. Overall study: It was with about 9.3 IU/ml IL-2 and about 10 ug/ml peptides that some 1.8 million PBMC per well were cultured.

The rearrangement links TRBV15 to TRBJ1-5; 9 nucleotides align to TRBD1. The sample in question was CD4+ T cells from PBMCs cultured without peptide, obtained after COVID-19 vaccination. The source of this sequence is a human donor who had a prior SARS-CoV-2 infection. The DNA for the CDR3 is TGTGCCACCAGCAGACCATCGGACAGGGGCCGCAATCAGCCCCAGCATTTT. It specifies CATSRPSDRGRNQPQHF.